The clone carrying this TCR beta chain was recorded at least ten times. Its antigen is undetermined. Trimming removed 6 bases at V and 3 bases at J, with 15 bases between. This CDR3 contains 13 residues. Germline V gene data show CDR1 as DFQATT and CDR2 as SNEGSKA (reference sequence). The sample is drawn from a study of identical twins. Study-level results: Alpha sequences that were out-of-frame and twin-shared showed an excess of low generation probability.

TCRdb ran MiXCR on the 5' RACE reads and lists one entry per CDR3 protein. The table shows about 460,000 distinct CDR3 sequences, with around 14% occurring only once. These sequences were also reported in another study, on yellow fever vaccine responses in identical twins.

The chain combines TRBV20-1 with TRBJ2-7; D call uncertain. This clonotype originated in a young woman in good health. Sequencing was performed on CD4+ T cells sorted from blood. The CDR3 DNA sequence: TGCAGTGCCACCAACCCGGCGTTCTACGAGCAGTACTTC. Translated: CSATNPAFYEQYF.